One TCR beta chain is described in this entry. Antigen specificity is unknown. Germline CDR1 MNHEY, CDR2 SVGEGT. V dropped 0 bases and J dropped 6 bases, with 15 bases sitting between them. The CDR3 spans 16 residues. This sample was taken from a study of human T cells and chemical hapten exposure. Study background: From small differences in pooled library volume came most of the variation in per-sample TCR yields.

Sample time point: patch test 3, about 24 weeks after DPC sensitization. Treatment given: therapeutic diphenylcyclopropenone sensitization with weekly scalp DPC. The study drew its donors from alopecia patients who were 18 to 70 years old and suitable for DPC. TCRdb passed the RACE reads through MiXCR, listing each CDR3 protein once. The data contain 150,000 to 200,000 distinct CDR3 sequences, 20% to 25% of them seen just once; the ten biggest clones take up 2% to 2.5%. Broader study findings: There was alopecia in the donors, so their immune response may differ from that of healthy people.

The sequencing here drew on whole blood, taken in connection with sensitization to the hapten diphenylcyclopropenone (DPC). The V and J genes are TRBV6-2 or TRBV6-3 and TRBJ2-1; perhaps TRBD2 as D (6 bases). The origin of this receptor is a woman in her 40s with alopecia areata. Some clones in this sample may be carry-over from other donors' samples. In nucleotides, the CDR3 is TGTGCCAGCAGTTACTCGAAAGTTGCGGGGTTCAATGAGCAGTTCTTC. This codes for CASSYSKVAGFNEQFF.